This paragraph covers one T cell receptor beta chain sequence. This entry is derived from a study of blood T cell repertoires in COVID-19. Study-level information: Sources were T cells, B-cell-depleted T cells, or PBMCs; the material itself was cDNA or gDNA.

Here immunoSEQ multiplex PCR was the method, and the copy in TCRdb shows in-frame clones only, minus some. In the table there are about 220,000 clones, approximately 89% of which are singletons. Enrolled through a virtual design, the participants were between about 18 and 100 years of age and came from under 30 US areas. Cohorts were determined from participant-reported clinical history. The sequence derives from a woman between 40 and 50 years old with acute COVID-19. Specimen: PBMCs or T cells enriched from blood (not recorded which).

CDR3 in DNA: TGTGCCAGCAGCTTGGCCAGTCTTGGCTACACCTTC. Protein sequence: CASSLASLGYTF. The rearrangement joins TRBV5-8 to TRBJ1-2; D call uncertain. Trimming shortened V by 0 bases and J by 7 bases, and 7 bases separated the two germline ends. Germline V gene sequence: CDR1 SGHTS, CDR2 YDEGEE. This CDR3 region has 12 residues.